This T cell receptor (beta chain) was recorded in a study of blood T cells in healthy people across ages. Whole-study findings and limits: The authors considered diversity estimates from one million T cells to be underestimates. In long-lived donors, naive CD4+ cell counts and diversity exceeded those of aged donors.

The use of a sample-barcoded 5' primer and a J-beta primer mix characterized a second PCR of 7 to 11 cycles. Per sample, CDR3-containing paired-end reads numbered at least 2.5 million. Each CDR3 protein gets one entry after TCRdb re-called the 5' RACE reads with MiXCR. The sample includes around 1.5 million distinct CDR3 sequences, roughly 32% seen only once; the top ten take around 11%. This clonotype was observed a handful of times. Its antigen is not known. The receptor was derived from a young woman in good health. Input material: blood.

CDR3 DNA sequence: TGCAGTGCTAGAGGGAGGGAAAATGAGCAGTTCTTC. Translated: CSARGRENEQFF. This sequence joins TRBV20-1 and TRBJ2-1; TRBD2 might be the D (6 bases). This CDR3 region has 12 residues. Germline loops: CDR1 DFQATT, CDR2 SNEGSKA (reference sequence). Trimming cost V 1 base and J 7 bases, with 8 bases left between them.